This TCR beta chain emerged from a study of cytomegalovirus exposure and HLA in healthy donors. In its sample, this clone was seen a few times. The CDR3 sequence is 13 residues long. V lost 3 bases, J lost 8 bases, and 12 bases lay in between. The germline V gene encodes CDR1 SGHRS and CDR2 YFSETQ. The primer mix had 60 Vbeta and 13 Jbeta primers. Sequencing was performed with immunoSEQ multiplex PCR; in TCRdb, only in-frame clones are kept and a portion is missing. The sample holds more than 110,000 clones, roughly 76% seen once. The rearrangement uses TRBV5-1 and TRBJ2-1, with D possibly TRBD1 on 5 matching bases. The TCR originated in a human donor in good health. Sequencing was carried out using PBMCs. The CDR3 region has the DNA TGCGCCAGCAGCTGGGGATCCAGGGATGAGCAGTTCTTC. It translates to CASSWGSRDEQFF. Based on the CDR3 plus reference TRBV5-1 and TRBJ2-1, the full variable domain is KAGVTQTPRYLIKTRGQQVTLSCSPISGHRSVSWYQQTPGQGLQFLFEYFSETQRNKGNFPGRFSGRQFSNSRSEMNVSTLELGDSALYLCASSWGSRDEQFFGPGTRLTVL.